This TCR beta chain originates from a study of CD8 T cells in ankylosing spondylitis. Study-wide results and limits: Researchers reportedly found disease-linked clones significantly enriched in matched ankylosing spondylitis synovial fluid. What appeared characteristic of ankylosing spondylitis blood was a TCR beta motif of 7 or 8 highly homologous variants.

Molecular-barcoded quantitative 5'-RACE produced these TCR beta libraries. Each CDR3 protein is one row after TCRdb ran MiXCR on the 5' RACE reads. The sample shows 470,000 or so distinct CDR3 sequences, approximately 26% of them seen only once. The sample holds many counts of this clonotype. The antigen is unknown. The CDR3 spans 15 residues. CDR1 is SQVTM and CDR2 is ANQGSEA in the germline V gene. Between the trimmed V and J ends, which lost 6 bases and 4 bases, there was a span of 19 bases. The TCR sequence derives from a male donor with ankylosing spondylitis. Material for sequencing was blood, either unsorted or a sorted T cell fraction (not recorded which). The chain couples TRBV29-1 to TRBJ2-1, with D perhaps given as TRBD1 or TRBD2 (5 bases each). The CDR3 protein is CSVGTSKAIYNEQFF. The CDR3 DNA sequence: TGCAGCGTCGGGACCTCTAAGGCGATTTACAATGAGCAGTTCTTC.